This TCR beta chain was documented in a study of blood T cell repertoires in COVID-19. Sequencing used immunoSEQ multiplex PCR; TCRdb keeps in-frame clones, though not all of them. The sample contains under 250,000 clones, roughly 90% of which appear only once. The sequencing input was peripheral blood. The TCR was taken from a middle-aged man with COVID-19, enrolled during active disease.

The CDR3 nucleotides are TGTGCCAGCAGCGAACAGACCTATAACTATGGCTACACCTTC. It specifies CASSEQTYNYGYTF. This chain joins TRBV9 and TRBJ1-2; D call uncertain. Germline CDR1 and CDR2: SGDLS and YYNGEE. With 3 bases removed from V and 1 base from J, the gap between germline ends came to 10 bases. The CDR3 length is 14 residues.